The TCR beta chain under discussion was sequenced for a study of cytomegalovirus exposure and HLA in healthy donors listed by TCRdb under 2017. Background on the whole study: In an earlier analysis of 550 to 750 of the donors, around 300 Gb of sequence data and approximately 100 million unique TCR beta sequences from 150 million to 200 million T cells were reported. An early release covering around 630 HLA-typed donors comprised around 300 gigabases of sequencing data and 85 million or so unique TCR sequences. Of the 350 to 450 genotyped donors, 80% to 90% were placed in the genetic ancestry cluster associated with self-reported Caucasian donors. The aim of the study was to test whether cataloging public T cell receptors could identify signatures of past pathogen exposure. The study used immunosequencing to profile the T cell repertoires of 670 or so subjects and linked those repertoires to cytomegalovirus serostatus. Along with the roughly 670-subject first cohort, a separate validation cohort of around 110 different subjects was used. To predict cytomegalovirus infection status, the study combined high-throughput TCR immunosequencing, statistical association of individual TCRs with disease status, and machine learning. A later analysis re-analyzed previously published TCR beta repertoires from hundreds of donors and added high-resolution HLA genotyping to study TCR occurrence patterns. Rather than drawing on any new phenotypic data, the later analysis identified candidate immune exposures from TCR beta sequences and the way those sequences occurred across donors. An earlier analysis of 587 of the donors applied high-throughput TCR beta sequencing to assess whether each TCR beta V gene segment acted as functional or pseudogenic. Donor age, sex, ethnicity and CMV serostatus were compiled alongside the repertoire data. In a later genetic analysis, genome-wide SNP genotypes for about 55% of the roughly 700 donors were used, and that subset was treated as a discovery cohort. All discovery cohort repertoires had been generated on a single sequencing platform. Class I and class II HLA loci were covered by the typing at four-digit resolution. Typing coverage varied by locus: roughly 620-640 donors for A, B, C, DRB1 and DQB1; roughly 500 for DQA1; more than 600 for DPA1; more than 450 for DPB1. A few DR-DQ haplotypes were treated as single units for association and clustering because of strong linkage in the cohort. Across around 400 genotyped donors of the cohort, an average of roughly 250,000 unique TCR beta nucleotide sequences per donor were sequenced, and approximately 19% of those sequences were non-productive. Overall results and qualifications from the work: According to the authors, the approach could potentially be generalized to other disease states and immunological phenotypes. Assigning TCR associations to individual alleles was difficult when HLA alleles, especially DR and DQ, strongly co-occurred. Presence/absence analyses assumed roughly uniform sequencing depth across donors, an assumption that may not hold. Because counts were too low, roughly 17 rarely observed V segments, including chromosome 9 orphons, were left out of the earlier analysis of 500 to 750 of the donors. Across donors, most TCR sequences were observed very rarely, whereas some public TCRs were present in many individuals. The 87-base-pair reads could not distinguish some IMGT-functional V segments, including TRBV6-2 and TRBV6-3, so those segments were excluded. The study gave a list of under 200 TCR beta chains associated with cytomegalovirus. Several of the top co-occurrence clusters appeared to be linked to parvovirus B19, influenza, CMV and Epstein-Barr virus, according to a later analysis. Correlated functional status among segregating V segments might reflect linkage disequilibrium, but an unknown experimental factor could not be ruled out. In an earlier analysis of 587 of the donors, most TCR beta V segments were observed in productive rearrangements about 87% or about 30% of the time, broadly matching IMGT annotations. HLA typing was unavailable for some donors at each locus, so association tests used only the typed subset. Compared with equally common non-associated chains, HLA-associated TCR beta chains in a later analysis were more clonally expanded and had lower generation probabilities. A cluster of highly shared sequence variants was judged likely to represent a technical artifact of the sequencing pipeline. A later analysis found that TCR association rates varied across HLA loci, with DRB1 alleles showing the most associated TCRs and HLA-C alleles the fewest. Only TCR beta chains were sequenced in this cohort, and the absence of alpha or paired-chain data limited detectable features. A further reported finding was that TCR beta sequences accurately predicted the HLA-A and HLA-B alleles for most subjects in the first cohort. According to a later genetic analysis, donors in an Asian-associated ancestry cluster had fewer N-insertions in productive TCRs than the roughly 700-donor mean. A later analysis found that most CMV-associated TCR beta chains appeared HLA-restricted, with HLA associations seemingly driven largely by CMV exposure. The classifier was reported to diagnose cytomegalovirus status with high specificity and sensitivity in both the original cohort and the validation cohort. Immune exposure information for the cohort was limited to CMV serostatus. A later analysis associated around 16,000 TCR beta sequences with specific HLA alleles at a false discovery rate of 0.05. V-gene and J-gene trimming of TCR beta chains was associated with a missense DCLRE1C variant in a later genetic analysis, and the association was replicated in an independent cohort. Three of the identified cytomegalovirus-associated TCR beta chains were confirmed in vitro to be specific for cytomegalovirus antigens.

Including the terminal cysteine and phenylalanine, the CDR3 comprises 15 residues. The entry retains the CDR3 DNA only, 45 bases that are in frame from base 1. Trimming removed 6 bases from V and 3 bases from J, leaving 16 bases between the germline ends. CDR1 is given as MNHNS and CDR2 as SASEGT, both from the germline V gene. In total, over 600 healthy bone marrow donors made up the cohort. At the time of sampling, all cohort members were nominally healthy, though unrecorded immune exposures were likely present. The donor was CMV seropositive and belonged to the group of 250 to 300 seropositive cohort members. A peripheral blood sample was collected from each donor, and TCR beta sequencing was performed on peripheral blood mononuclear cells. The Qiagen DNeasy Blood Extraction Kit was used to extract genomic DNA from the blood cell samples. The library was generated by the immunoSEQ multiplex PCR assay. The multiplex PCR relied on a mix of 60 forward primers for TCR Vbeta segments and 13 reverse primers for TCR Jbeta segments. A multiplex PCR assay on genomic DNA amplified the CDR3 region of rearranged TCR beta genes. Amplified TCR beta libraries were sequenced as 87-base-pair reads on the Illumina HiSeq System. The published analysis was carried out like this. A later analysis counted tens of millions of unique TCR beta chains across the 666 repertoires, and 10 million to 11 million of these chains were shared by at least two donors. Raw reads were error-corrected and collapsed into unique sequences with a nearest-neighbor algorithm that merged closely related sequences to remove PCR and sequencing errors. Alignment of CDR3 sequences to IMGT reference sequences was used to assign V, D and J gene segments. For a sequence to be retained, a match of at least six nucleotides was required to both a V gene segment and a J gene segment. A rearrangement was called productive if the CDR3 had no stop codons and remained in frame with V and J, and every other rearrangement was called non-productive. CDR3 was defined according to IMGT convention as the region running from the second conserved V-encoded cysteine to the conserved J-encoded phenylalanine. Sequences without an unambiguous match to a single V gene segment were excluded from the earlier analysis of several hundred of the donors. In an earlier analysis of approximately 500 of the donors, a V segment was called functional when productive rearrangements were above 56.7%, and segregating when the standard deviation between donors exceeded 5%. To diagnose cytomegalovirus status from the catalog of TCR beta chain sequences, a statistical classification framework was built. V and J gene assignment, in a later analysis, came from comparing TCR nucleotide sequences with IMGT/GENE-DB human TR gene sequences. In a later analysis, CDR3 sequences and most-parsimonious VDJ recombination scenarios were assigned using the TCRdist pipeline. In a later analysis, each TCR beta chain was defined by its CDR3 amino acid sequence together with its V-gene family, and reads without a unique V-gene family were excluded. A later analysis removed 600 or so highly shared, low-generation-probability nucleotide sequences to deal with suspected cross-contamination and a sequencing artifact. In a later analysis, a clonal expansion index for each public chain was calculated from normalized within-repertoire ranks of inferred template counts. Generation probabilities in a later analysis came from a VDJ recombination model fitted to out-of-frame rearrangements, and those results were checked against IGoR. In a later analysis, hypergeometric tests were used to score TCR-TCR, TCR-HLA and TCR-CMV co-occurrence, with a repertoire-size bias correction applied to TCR pairs. In a later analysis, false discovery rates were estimated by permuting HLA or CMV assignments 20 times. In a later analysis, co-occurring TCRs were grouped using DBSCAN, and TCRdist sequence similarity was added for clustering within HLA-allele-positive subsets. Co-occurrence clustering excluded repertoires with fewer than 30,000 or more than 120,000 public chains, plus five with anomalous nucleotide sharing. As stored in TCRdb, this immuneACCESS dataset retains in-frame rearrangements with V and J assigned. A fraction of the clones does not appear; measured against another copy, unresolved V genes explain less than half of the discrepancy, and the remainder lacks a known reason. From that table come the V and J calls and clone size; the DNA was used to work out D and trimming. The sample data list about 140,000 clones, and around 85% of these were observed just once. The top ten hold under 4.5% of the sample.

About this clone itself: The antigen it recognizes is unknown. Per-base qualities were not stored, and no clone one base away is much larger.

The sequenced material came from PBMCs. The clonotype comes from a man aged 40-50 years in good health and CMV-seropositive. The rearranged chain carries TRBV6-1 and TRBJ2-3, with TRBD2 tentatively as D gene (7 bases match). The CDR3 protein: CASSLEGGRTDTQYF. The nucleotide sequence reads as follows: TGTGCCAGCAGCCTAGAGGGGGGGAGAACAGATACGCAGTATTTT.